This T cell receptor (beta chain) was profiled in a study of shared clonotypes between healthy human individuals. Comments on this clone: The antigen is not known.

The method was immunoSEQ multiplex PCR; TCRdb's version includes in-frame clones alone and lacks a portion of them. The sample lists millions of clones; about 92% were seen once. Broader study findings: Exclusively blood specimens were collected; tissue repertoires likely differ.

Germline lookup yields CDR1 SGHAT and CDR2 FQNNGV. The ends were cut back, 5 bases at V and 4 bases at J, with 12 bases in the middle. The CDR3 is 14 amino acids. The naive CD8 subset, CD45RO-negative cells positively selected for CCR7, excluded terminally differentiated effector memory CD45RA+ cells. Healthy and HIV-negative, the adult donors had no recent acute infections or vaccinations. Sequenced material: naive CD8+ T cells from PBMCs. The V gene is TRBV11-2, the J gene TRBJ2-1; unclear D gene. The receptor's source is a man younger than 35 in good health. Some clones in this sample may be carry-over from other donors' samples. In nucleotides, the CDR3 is TGTGCCAGCAGCAAGGTCGGTACGTACAATGAGCAGTTCTTC. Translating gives CASSKVGTYNEQFF.